This T cell receptor (beta chain) was sequenced during a study of cytomegalovirus exposure and HLA in healthy donors. The study's findings and limits: Indistinguishability led to the exclusion of some V segments, TRBV6-2 and TRBV6-3 included. Most TCR sequences showed up rarely, but some public TCRs showed up in many donors. Later, an analysis showed that TCR beta chains associated with HLA were more clonally expanded than others that were equally common. Using the classifier, cytomegalovirus status was reportedly diagnosed with high specificity and sensitivity.

Germline CDR1 SGHNT, CDR2 YYREEE (reference sequence). The CDR3 loop spans 13 amino acids. Trimming shortened V by 0 bases and J by 7 bases, and 11 bases separated the two germline ends. With 60 Vbeta and 13 Jbeta primers, the PCR was carried out. Generated by immunoSEQ multiplex PCR, the TCRdb table keeps only in-frame clones and is missing some. The sample shows under 90,000 clones, and roughly 14% sits with its ten largest clones. Remarks on this clone: Its antigen is unidentified.

The chain uses TRBV5-4 and TRBJ2-7; TRBD2 is a possible D gene (5 bases). Sequencing was done on a sample of PBMCs. This TCR came from a man in his fifties in good health and CMV-seropositive. The CDR3 loop is CASSLGWEREQYF. As DNA, the CDR3 is TGTGCCAGCAGCTTGGGGTGGGAGCGAGAGCAGTACTTC.